This T cell receptor (beta chain) was observed in a study of PD-1 blockade in classical Hodgkin lymphoma. Indicated time point: cycle 4 day 1 (C4D1), after 6 weeks of nivolumab. Every patient was affected by relapse after autologous stem cell transplantation, while exposure to brentuximab vedotin was not uniform. Classification of best responses gave complete response, partial response or progressive disease. A few counts support this clone. The antigen is not known. Other DNA sequences in the sample encode the same CDR3. Only in-frame clones appear in the TCRdb table, and some are missing; sequencing was by immunoSEQ multiplex PCR. The table has tens of thousands of clones, 90% seen once. Study-level points and caveats: Baseline diversity in complete responders resembled that of newly diagnosed patients. Nothing has yet pinned down what causes the repertoire differences, possibly disease activity or prior therapy.

This CDR3 comprises 14 residues. The V gene's germline CDR1 is KGHSH and CDR2 LQKENI. Trimming took 3 bases from V and 7 from J, leaving 13 bases between them. The specimen comprised peripheral blood mononuclear cells (PBMCs), sampled before the fourth cycle of nivolumab. The TCR was taken from a human donor with classical Hodgkin lymphoma. The chain combines TRBV18 with TRBJ1-5; D remains ambiguous. The DNA for the CDR3 is TGTGCCAGCTCACCCGAGGACTCAGGCCAGCCCCAGCATTTT. Translated, it gives CASSPEDSGQPQHF.